This record concerns one T cell receptor (beta chain) sequence. Antigen specificity is unknown. The data were taken from a study of T cells in tuberculosis. Study information: The T cells targeted glucose monomycolate, a mycobacterial lipid, via CD1B. A South African cohort included IGRA-negative adolescents, latently infected IGRA-positive adolescents and adults with active tuberculosis. The study, taken as a whole, reports: Shorter CDR3-alpha in active tuberculosis partly drove smaller distances. GMM-specific TCRs were nearer to active tuberculosis alpha repertoires, suggesting expansion.

The CDR3 is 18 residues long. The germline V and J ends were trimmed by 1 base and 6 bases, with 23 bases remaining between them. Germline loops: CDR1 MGHRA, CDR2 YSYEKL. Clones were sequenced by immunoSEQ multiplex PCR, and TCRdb holds only the in-frame ones, with some missing. The repertoire holds under 40,000 clones, with around 94% as singletons. The chain carries TRBV4-1 and TRBJ2-3; tentative D call: TRBD1 (5 bases). The sequence came from a donor aged 10-29 years with latent tuberculosis or without tuberculosis infection. The material sequenced was PBMCs. In nucleotides, the CDR3 is TGCGCCAGCAGCCAAGGGGGCAGGGCATCGGACGGAAAGGATACGCAGTATTTT. This translates into CASSQGGRASDGKDTQYF.